Listed here is a single T cell receptor beta chain. As yet, its antigen is unknown. The data originate from a study of cytomegalovirus exposure and HLA in healthy donors. Broader study findings: Associated with HLA alleles at 0.05 false discovery rate in a later analysis were 16,951 TCR beta sequences. It was reportedly the case that the classifier diagnosed cytomegalovirus status with high specificity and sensitivity. Roughly 170 TCR beta chains were listed as cytomegalovirus-associated.

Both 60 Vbeta primers and 13 Jbeta primers went into the PCR. TCRdb's copy holds only in-frame clones and misses some; the assay was immunoSEQ multiplex PCR. This sample's clone table lists 150,000 to 200,000 clones. Per germline, CDR1 MNHEY and CDR2 SVGAGI. This CDR3 region has 14 residues. Sequencing was done on a sample of PBMCs. The rearrangement uses TRBV6-5 and TRBJ2-5; 10 bases agree with TRBD2. TRBJ2-7 explains the end of the DNA better; the J call may be wrong. This clonotype was sampled from a woman aged 18-35 years in good health and CMV-seropositive. The CDR3 is CASSYSLAGAEQYF. The CDR3 region has the DNA TGTGCCAGCAGTTACAGTCTAGCGGGAGCCGAGCAGTACTTC.